These 19 T cell receptor beta chains came from one sample sequenced in a study of OX40 agonist ivuxolimab in advanced cancers. The method was immunoSEQ multiplex PCR; TCRdb's version includes in-frame clones alone and lacks a portion of them. Among 90,000 to 100,000 clones listed, less than 90% were seen once. The source material was CD4+ or CD8+ T cells sorted from blood, sampled in a trial of the OX40 agonist ivuxolimab. These receptors all stem from an adult with an advanced solid tumor such as melanoma, head and neck, liver or kidney cancer.

The chain is built from TRBV5-1 and TRBJ1-2; 10 bases fit TRBD1. The CDR3 sequence is 14 residues long. Germline CDR1 SGHRS, CDR2 YFSETQ. V dropped 0 bases and J dropped 8; count of bases not matched to a gene: 4. CDR3: CASSLEGQGRGYTF. The CDR3, as DNA: TGCGCCAGCAGCTTGGAGGGACAGGGGAGAGGCTACACCTTC.

In this sample, this clone turned up a few times. Other DNA sequences in this specimen translate into the identical CDR3. The J gene is TRBJ2-1, the V gene TRBV5-1; TRBD2 matches at 8 bases. Germline CDR1 is SGHRS and CDR2 is YFSETQ. CDR3 size: 15 residues. The ends lost 4 bases at V and 8 bases at J; junction bases unmatched: 11. The CDR3 spells CASSPPAGGTDEQFF. CDR3 sequence (DNA): TGCGCCAGCAGCCCGCCCGCGGGAGGTACCGATGAGCAGTTCTTC.

V is TRBV6-5 and J is TRBJ2-1, with a possible D match to TRBD2 (5 bases). The CDR3 consists of 14 residues. Germline CDR1 reads MNHEY; CDR2 reads SVGAGI. V shed 0 bases and J shed 4 bases, with 7 bases lying between them. This chain's CDR3 is CASSYSSGYNEQFF. CDR3 sequence (DNA): TGTGCCAGCAGTTACTCGTCGGGATACAATGAGCAGTTCTTC.

V and J are TRBV6-1 and TRBJ1-1, with a weak D call TRBD1 (5 bases). CDR3 size: 14 residues. The germline gives CDR1 MNHNS, CDR2 SASEGT. The ends were cut back, 0 bases at V and 4 bases at J, with 9 bases in the middle. Here the CDR3 reads CASSEAPGTTEAFF. In nucleotides, the CDR3 is TGTGCCAGCAGTGAAGCACCAGGGACCACTGAAGCTTTCTTT.

This chain connects TRBV19 to TRBJ1-1, with 7 bases fitting TRBD1. CDR3 size: 16 residues. The junction had 7 bases not matched to a gene; V was cut back by 3 bases and J by 0 bases. Germline CDR1 LNHDA, CDR2 SQIVND (reference sequence). This chain's CDR3 is CASSMPQGGLNTEAFF. CDR3 bases: TGTGCCAGTAGTATGCCTCAGGGGGGATTGAACACTGAAGCTTTCTTT.

The gene calls are TRBV27 and TRBJ2-7; D might be TRBD2 (6 bases). V was pared by 3 bases and J by 7 bases, with 13 bases between. Germline CDR1 is MNHEY and CDR2 is SMNVEV (reference sequence). The CDR3 is 13 residues long. In DNA form, the CDR3 reads TGTGCCAGCAGTTTTCAGCGGGTGGGGGAGCAGTACGTC. Translated, it gives CASSFQRVGEQYV.

The chain uses TRBV7-6 and TRBJ2-3; D is possibly TRBD2 (6 bases). The CDR3 runs 17 residues. Trimming removed 1 base at V and 2 bases at J, with 16 bases between. Germline CDR1 is SGHVS and CDR2 is FNYEAQ. This chain's CDR3 is CASSLELAVPYTDTQYF. The CDR3 region has the DNA TGTGCCAGCAGCTTAGAATTAGCGGTACCCTACACAGATACGCAGTATTTT.

This clone showed up just a few times. V gene TRBV30 combines with J gene TRBJ1-1; D is perhaps TRBD1 (6 bases). The CDR3 extends over 13 amino acids. CDR1 and CDR2 (germline): GTSNPN, SVGIG (reference sequence). V gave up 8 bases and J gave up 6 bases, with 19 bases separating them. CDR3 coding DNA: TGTGCCGGTCAGTGGACAGCCGGAGCTGAAGCTTTCTTT. It yields the protein CAGQWTAGAEAFF.

The chain employs TRBV5-1 and TRBJ1-2, with D perhaps TRBD1 (6 bases). Trimming cost V 4 bases and J 5 bases, with 15 bases left between them. The germline V gene has CDR1 SGHRS and CDR2 YFSETQ. The CDR3 is made up of 14 amino acids. The CDR3 is CASSATGTPYGYTF. For the CDR3, the DNA is TGCGCCAGCAGCGCGACCGGGACACCTTATGGCTACACCTTC.

The chain joins TRBV14 to TRBJ2-3, with TRBD2 matching 12 bases. With V trimmed by 0 bases and J by 0 bases, 4 bases remained unmatched. The germline gives CDR1 SGHDN, CDR2 FVKESK. The CDR3 extends over 18 amino acids. The DNA of the CDR3 is TGTGCCAGCAGCCAAGATTGGACTAGCGGGACTAGCACAGATACGCAGTATTTT. It is translated as CASSQDWTSGTSTDTQYF.

The V gene is TRBV10-3, the J gene TRBJ1-2; TRBD1 matches at 9 bases. CDR1 and CDR2 from the germline V gene are ENHRY and SYGVKD. This CDR3 is 13 amino acids long. The CDR3 DNA is TGTGCATCCCGACAGGGGGTGAGCTATGGCTACACCTTC. Translated, it gives CASRQGVSYGYTF.

The genes are TRBV7-2 and TRBJ1-2; 7 nucleotides line up with TRBD1. V was pared by 5 bases and J by 4 bases, with 13 bases of the junction left unmatched. Germline V lookup: CDR1 SGHTA, CDR2 FQGNSA. The CDR3 is 16 residues long. The CDR3 region has the DNA TGTGCCAGCAGCGTCCGCGCGGGGGACAGCCCCTATGGCTACACCTTC. Its protein product is CASSVRAGDSPYGYTF.

The chain couples TRBV13 to TRBJ2-3; TRBD2 aligns across 8 bases. After removal of 1 base from V and 2 bases from J, the junction contained 11 bases not matched to a gene. The CDR3 extends over 18 amino acids. The germline V gene has CDR1 PRHDT and CDR2 FYEKMQ (reference sequence). The CDR3 reads CASSLVIAGRLITDTQYF. In DNA, the CDR3 is TGTGCCAGCAGCTTAGTGATAGCGGGACGGCTAATCACAGATACGCAGTATTTT.

The chain joins TRBV2 to TRBJ2-5; 12 nucleotides match TRBD2. The length of the CDR3 is 16 residues. V was clipped by 2 bases and J by 4 bases; unmatched bases: 5. Germline V lookup: CDR1 SNHLY, CDR2 FYNNEI. The CDR3 nucleotides are TGTGCCAGCAGTGAACTAGCGGGAGGGTATGCAGAGACCCAGTACTTC. Residues: CASSELAGGYAETQYF.

This sequence joins TRBV30 and TRBJ2-2; no clear D gene. Between the trimmed V and J ends, which lost 1 base and 7 bases, there was a span of 22 bases. CDR1 and CDR2 from the germline V gene are GTSNPN and SVGIG (reference sequence). The CDR3 loop spans 17 amino acids. The CDR3 region is CAWSEWGSDIVGGELFF. The DNA of the CDR3 is TGTGCCTGGAGTGAGTGGGGAAGTGACATAGTGGGCGGGGAGCTGTTTTTT.

The V and J genes are TRBV11-3 and TRBJ2-3, with D tentatively TRBD1 or TRBD2 (5 bases each). Germline V CDR1 and CDR2: SGHNT, YENEEA. Trimming removed 8 bases at V and 0 bases at J, with 15 bases between. The CDR3 spans 15 residues. The CDR3 nucleotides read TGTGCCAGCTCCCCGGGACGCACTAGCACAGATACGCAGTATTTT. It yields the protein CASSPGRTSTDTQYF.

A remark on this clone: The junction shows a germline mismatch at one end, possibly a read error. The chain joins TRBV5-6 to TRBJ2-5, with a tentative D call TRBD2 (5 bases). This CDR3 is built from 15 residues. The germline V gene encodes CDR1 SGHDT and CDR2 YYEEEE. CDR3 sequence reads: CASSPWTGSREAQYF. The CDR3 nucleotides read TGTGCCAGCAGCCCATGGACTGGCTCAAGAGAGGCCCAGTACTTC.

The chain links TRBV7-9 to TRBJ2-3; D is uncertain. The CDR3 is 12 residues long. Trimming shortened V by 3 bases and J by 4 bases, and 5 bases separated the two germline ends. Germline V gene lookup returns CDR1 SEHNR and CDR2 FQNEAQ (reference sequence). DNA of the CDR3: TGTGCCAGCAGCTTCAGAGCAGATACGCAGTATTTT. It codes for CASSFRADTQYF.

This clone was counted once. The chain has TRBV5-4 and TRBJ2-7; 15 bases line up with TRBD2. CDR1 is SGHNT, CDR2 YYREEE, per germline (reference sequence). The ends lost 2 bases at V and 7 bases at J; junction bases unmatched: 4. This CDR3 comprises 15 residues. CDR3 in amino acids: CASSFSGLAGGEQYV. CDR3 in DNA: TGTGCCAGCAGCTTCTCGGGACTAGCGGGAGGTGAGCAGTACGTC.